This T cell receptor (beta chain) was identified during a study of T cell changes during pregnancy in multiple sclerosis. Only in-frame clones appear in the TCRdb table, and some are missing; sequencing was by immunoSEQ multiplex PCR. The data contain over 40,000 clones, about 88% of them singletons. From germline, CDR1 is SGHKS and CDR2 YYEKEE (reference sequence). V lost 2 bases, J lost 3 bases, and 11 bases lay in between. This CDR3 spans 14 amino acids. Sample: CD8+ T cells from peripheral blood mononuclear cells, taken after pregnancy. The sequence was collected from a female donor in good health, enrolled as a control in a pregnancy study. V usage is TRBV5-5 and J usage is TRBJ1-2; tentatively, D is TRBD1 (6 bases). The CDR3 loop is CASSLTGFDYGYTF. The CDR3 DNA follows: TGTGCCAGCAGCTTAACAGGGTTTGACTATGGCTACACCTTC.